This entry lists 32 T cell receptor beta chains sequenced from one sample in a study of blood T cell repertoires in COVID-19. The method was immunoSEQ multiplex PCR; TCRdb's version includes in-frame clones alone and lacks a portion of them. The table has 110,000 to 150,000 clones, around 83% seen once. Sample: peripheral blood. The receptor source for this set is a man between 60 and 75 years old with active or convalescent COVID-19.

The chain has TRBV6-6 and TRBJ2-7, with a possible D match to TRBD1 (6 bases). The germline CDR1 and CDR2 sequences are MNHNY and SVGAGI (reference sequence). V lost 6 bases to trimming and J lost 3 bases, with 12 bases between them. This CDR3 has 13 residues. The CDR3 loop is CASSGDKFYEQYV. CDR3 sequence (DNA): TGTGCCAGCAGCGGGGACAAATTCTACGAGCAGTACGTC.

This sequence joins TRBV6-2 or TRBV6-3 and TRBJ1-1; TRBD1 agrees at 10 bases. The CDR3 length is 19 residues. Germline CDR1 is MNHEY and CDR2 is SVGEGT. V shed 2 bases and J 7 bases; nucleotides not matched to a gene: 19. The CDR3 sequence is CASSYGTGVRNRSRLEAFF. CDR3 bases: TGTGCCAGCAGTTACGGGACAGGGGTAAGAAATAGAAGCCGTCTTGAAGCTTTCTTT.

This chain links TRBV27 with TRBJ1-2, with D hard to call. The CDR3 has 13 residues. Germline V gives CDR1 MNHEY, CDR2 SMNVEV (reference sequence). The V and J ends lost 5 bases and 7 bases respectively, with 14 bases between them. The CDR3: CASSPLGETGYTF. For the CDR3, the DNA is TGTGCCAGCAGTCCCCTCGGGGAGACTGGCTACACCTTC.

This chain uses TRBV27 with TRBJ2-6, with D perhaps matching TRBD1 (5 bases). CDR1 is MNHEY, CDR2 SMNVEV, per germline (reference sequence). Trimming took off 4 bases at V and 2 bases at J, with 9 bases between the two ends. There are 15 residues in the CDR3. CDR3 amino acids: CASSSRVTGANVLTF. CDR3 DNA: TGTGCCAGCAGTTCCAGGGTGACTGGGGCCAACGTCCTGACTTTC.

This clone was observed a few times. This chain joins TRBV4-3 and TRBJ1-2, with 7 bases identical to TRBD1. The CDR3 runs 16 residues. V gave up 0 bases and J gave up 8 bases; unmatched junction bases: 12. Per the germline V gene, CDR1 is LGHNA and CDR2 is YSLEER. The CDR3 protein is CASSQDLGTGAEGYTF. The CDR3 region has the DNA TGCGCCAGCAGCCAAGATCTCGGTACAGGGGCGGAAGGCTACACCTTC.

The genes are TRBV9 and TRBJ1-2, with TRBD1 as a possible D gene (6 bases). Trimming took off 4 bases at V and 4 bases at J, with 14 bases between the two ends. This CDR3 has 14 amino acids. CDR1 and CDR2 from the germline V gene are SGDLS and YYNGEE. Here the CDR3 reads CASSPISGAYGYTF. The CDR3 nucleotides are TGTGCCAGCAGCCCCATCTCAGGGGCCTATGGCTACACCTTC. Combining the CDR3 with reference TRBV9 and TRBJ1-2 gives the whole variable domain DSGVTQTPKHLITATGQRVTLRCSPRSGDLSVYWYQQSLDQGLQFLIQYYNGEERAKGNILERFSAQQFPDLHSELNLSSLELGDSALYFCASSPISGAYGYTFGSGTRLTVV.

The chain carries TRBV11-3 and TRBJ2-3; 9 bases agree with TRBD1. V lost 5 bases and J lost 3; bases outside the gene matches: 9. Germline V lookup: CDR1 SGHNT, CDR2 YENEEA. The CDR3 has 16 residues. The DNA for the CDR3 is TGTGCCAGCAGCATTCGGACAGGGGTGAGGACAGATACGCAGTATTTT. Translating it yields CASSIRTGVRTDTQYF.

This chain connects TRBV18 to TRBJ1-1; 8 positions agree with TRBD1. The CDR3 spans 14 residues. Trimming took 8 bases from V and 0 from J; bases not matched to a gene: 5. In germline, CDR1 is KGHSH, CDR2 LQKENI. As DNA, the CDR3 is TGTGCCAGCCAAGGACAGGGACTGAACACTGAAGCTTTCTTT. Translating gives CASQGQGLNTEAFF.

The rearrangement joins TRBV15 to TRBJ2-5; 10 positions agree with TRBD2. The germline gives CDR1 LNHNV, CDR2 YYDKDF (reference sequence). There are 17 residues in the CDR3. Trimming at V came to 1 base and at J to 2 bases, leaving 7 bases not matched to a gene. Written as DNA, the CDR3 is TGTGCCACCAGCAGAGGAAGGGCTAGCGGGGGTCAAGAGACCCAGTACTTC. Encoded protein: CATSRGRASGGQETQYF.

The chain employs TRBV7-6 and TRBJ2-2; 7 bases are shared with TRBD1. Germline V gives CDR1 SGHVS, CDR2 FNYEAQ. V gave up 6 bases and J gave up 5 bases; unmatched junction bases: 12. The CDR3 length is 16 residues. CDR3 region: CASSPRPGGNTGELFF. CDR3 DNA: TGTGCCAGCAGTCCCCGGCCAGGGGGAAATACCGGGGAGCTGTTTTTT.

J is TRBJ1-3 and V is TRBV7-2; weak D call: TRBD1 (5 bases). The length of the CDR3 is 14 residues. V lost 4 bases, J lost 4 bases, and 11 bases lay in between. CDR1 and CDR2 (germline): SGHTA, FQGNSA. The DNA of the CDR3 is TGTGCCAGCAGCTCTCAGGGATCCGGAAACACCATATATTTT. Protein: CASSSQGSGNTIYF.

The genes are TRBV11-3 and TRBJ2-1; 9 bases are shared with TRBD1. Trimming cost V 2 bases and J 5 bases; bases outside gene matches: 4. CDR1 SGHNT and CDR2 YENEEA come from the germline V gene. The CDR3 consists of 15 residues. CDR3 amino acids: CASSLSTGGNNEQFF. CDR3 DNA sequence: TGTGCCAGCAGCTTATCGACAGGGGGGAACAATGAGCAGTTCTTC.

The chain couples TRBV5-1 to TRBJ1-1; 7 bases align to TRBD1. The germline CDR1 and CDR2 sequences are SGHRS and YFSETQ. With V trimmed by 3 bases and J by 3 bases, 5 bases remained unmatched. This CDR3 comprises 14 residues. CDR3: CASSSTGSDTEAFF. CDR3 bases: TGCGCCAGCAGCTCGACAGGGTCGGACACTGAAGCTTTCTTT.

V usage is TRBV12-3 or TRBV12-4 and J usage is TRBJ2-2; D is unclear. The CDR3 has 13 residues. Trimming stripped 5 bases from V and 6 bases from J, with 10 bases between. This CDR3 is CASSPTLAGELFF. CDR3 DNA: TGTGCCAGCAGTCCTACCTTGGCCGGGGAGCTGTTTTTT.

The V gene is TRBV25-1, the J gene TRBJ1-2; no definite D call. This CDR3 comprises 14 residues. The germline gives CDR1 MGHDK, CDR2 SYGVNS. Trimming took off 0 bases at V and 7 bases at J, with 12 bases between the two ends. In nucleotides, the CDR3 is TGTGCCAGCAGTGAATATGCTGAAAGCGGTGGCTACACCTTC. Translating it yields CASSEYAESGGYTF.

The chain recombines TRBV11-2 with TRBJ2-1; 7 bases agree with TRBD1. The germline V gene encodes CDR1 SGHAT and CDR2 FQNNGV. The length of the CDR3 is 15 residues. V shed 3 bases and J 4 bases; nucleotides not matched to a gene: 6. DNA for the CDR3: TGTGCCAGCAGCTTGTACCGGGACAGTTACAATGAGCAGTTCTTC. Protein sequence: CASSLYRDSYNEQFF.

This clone was observed a single time. This chain links TRBV5-4 with TRBJ2-5, with D unresolved. Deletions cut 0 bases from V and 4 bases from J, with 7 bases between. Germline V gene data show CDR1 as SGHNT and CDR2 as YYREEE (reference sequence). The CDR3 contains 13 residues. In DNA form, the CDR3 reads TGTGCCAGCAGCTTGGCCGGTTCAGAGACCCAGTACTTC. It specifies CASSLAGSETQYF. The full variable domain, rest sourced from reference TRBV5-4 and TRBJ2-5, is ETGVTQSPTHLIKTRGQQVTLRCSSQSGHNTVSWYQQALGQGPQFIFQYYREEENGRGNFPPRFSGLQFPNYSSELNVNALELDDSALYLCASSLAGSETQYFGPGTRLLVL.

The chain carries TRBV7-9 and TRBJ2-1, with 9 bases matching TRBD2. This CDR3 region has 15 residues. Germline-derived CDR1 and CDR2 are SEHNR and FQNEAQ (reference sequence). V was pared by 6 bases and J by 5 bases, with 8 bases of the junction left unmatched. CDR3 in amino acids: CASRPSGAENNEQFF. The CDR3 region has the DNA TGTGCCAGCAGACCTAGCGGGGCAGAGAACAATGAGCAGTTCTTC.

This clone was detected once. The V gene is TRBV4-3, the J gene TRBJ1-3, with D possibly being TRBD1 (5 bases). Germline V gives CDR1 LGHNA, CDR2 YSLEER. The length of the CDR3 is 17 residues. Trimming left V 4 bases short and J 0 bases short, with 16 bases between. The CDR3, as DNA: TGCGCCAGCAGCCCGGGGGGAGGAGCATCCTCTGGAAACACCATATATTTT. Translating gives CASSPGGGASSGNTIYF.

The chain is built from TRBV24-1 and TRBJ2-3, with D maybe TRBD2 (5 bases). CDR1 is KGHDR and CDR2 is SFDVKD in the germline V gene. The CDR3 covers 15 residues. V lost 0 bases to trimming and J lost 2 bases, with 8 bases between them. The CDR3 protein is CATSDLNGNTDTQYF. Written as DNA, the CDR3 is TGTGCCACCAGTGATTTGAACGGGAACACAGATACGCAGTATTTT.

The chain combines TRBV6-1 with TRBJ2-1, with a weak D call TRBD1 (6 bases). The germline CDR1 and CDR2 sequences are MNHNS and SASEGT. Trimming shortened V by 4 bases and J by 2 bases, and 27 bases separated the two germline ends. The CDR3 runs to 20 residues. This CDR3 is CASSVRRARQEALAYNEQFF. The CDR3 DNA follows: TGTGCCAGCAGTGTCCGGAGAGCAAGACAGGAGGCCCTTGCCTACAATGAGCAGTTCTTC.

The sample holds a few counts of this clone. The rearrangement links TRBV5-6 to TRBJ1-5; D is perhaps TRBD1 (5 bases). Germline loops: CDR1 SGHDT, CDR2 YYEEEE. Deletions cut 1 base from V and 2 bases from J, with 13 bases between. The CDR3 consists of 16 residues. The CDR3 sequence: CASSLLGARGNQPQHF. The CDR3 region has the DNA TGTGCCAGCAGCTTGCTAGGGGCCCGGGGCAATCAGCCCCAGCATTTT. The whole variable domain, filled in from reference TRBV5-6 and TRBJ1-5, reads DAGVTQSPTHLIKTRGQQVTLRCSPKSGHDTVSWYQQALGQGPQFIFQYYEEEERQRGNFPDRFSGHQFPNYSSELNVNALLLGDSALYLCASSLLGARGNQPQHFGDGTRLSIL.

This clone appeared a few times. The rearrangement joins TRBV27 to TRBJ1-6, with a weak D call TRBD1 (5 bases). This CDR3 spans 14 amino acids. The germline CDR1 and CDR2 sequences are MNHEY and SMNVEV (reference sequence). Trimming took 3 bases from V and 6 from J, leaving 9 bases between them. CDR3 residues: CASSFPRANSPLHF. CDR3 sequence (DNA): TGTGCCAGCAGTTTCCCCAGGGCTAATTCACCCCTCCACTTT.

The gene calls are TRBV4-3 and TRBJ2-7; the D gene is possibly TRBD2 (6 bases). Trimming shortened V by 3 bases and J by 2 bases, and 17 bases separated the two germline ends. The CDR3 consists of 16 residues. Germline CDR1 LGHNA, CDR2 YSLEER. The CDR3 loop reads CASSQDPGTATYEQYF. The CDR3 nucleotides are TGCGCCAGCAGCCAGGATCCCGGGACTGCGACCTACGAGCAGTACTTC.

The chain has TRBV7-9 and TRBJ2-5; TRBD2 agrees at 12 bases. Germline V CDR1 and CDR2: SEHNR, FQNEAQ (reference sequence). There are 15 residues in the CDR3. Trimming removed 4 bases from V and 5 bases from J; junction bases left unmatched: 5. The CDR3 region is CASSWGTSGSETQYF. DNA of the CDR3: TGTGCCAGCAGCTGGGGGACTAGCGGGTCCGAGACCCAGTACTTC.

V is TRBV5-6 and J is TRBJ2-1; 9 bases align to TRBD2. Trimming at V came to 0 bases and at J to 7 bases, leaving 5 bases not matched to a gene. This CDR3 comprises 15 residues. The germline gives CDR1 SGHDT, CDR2 YYEEEE. CDR3 loop: CASSLGGRVNNEQFF. For the CDR3, the DNA is TGTGCCAGCAGCTTGGGCGGGAGGGTAAATAATGAGCAGTTCTTC.

V usage is TRBV6-2 or TRBV6-3 and J usage is TRBJ2-4; D perhaps matches TRBD1 (6 bases). V was clipped by 0 bases and J by 6 bases, with 12 bases between them. CDR1 MNHEY and CDR2 SVGEGT come from the germline V gene. This CDR3 spans 15 amino acids. The CDR3 coding sequence is TGTGCCAGCAGTTACTCAGGGAACAGGGTAAACATTCAGTACTTC. This sequence encodes CASSYSGNRVNIQYF.

The V call is TRBV9, the J call TRBJ2-2, with 11 bases matching TRBD2. The V gene end was trimmed by 5 bases and the J gene end by 3 bases; junction bases not matched to a gene: 6. CDR3 length: 16 amino acids. From germline, CDR1 is SGDLS and CDR2 YYNGEE. DNA of the CDR3: TGTGCCAGCAGTGCCGGGACTAGCGGTTACACCGGGGAGCTGTTTTTT. It codes for CASSAGTSGYTGELFF.

This clone was seen just once. This chain's CDR3 is CAISESTGGPDTQYF. CDR3 sequence (DNA): TGTGCCATCAGTGAGTCGACAGGGGGACCAGATACGCAGTATTTT. The chain carries TRBV10-3 and TRBJ2-3; 9 bases are a match to TRBD1. The CDR3 contains 15 residues. With V trimmed by 0 bases and J by 4 bases, 2 bases remained unmatched. CDR1 and CDR2 from the germline V gene are ENHRY and SYGVKD.

The CDR3, as DNA: TGCGCCAGCAGCTTGAGGCTAGCGGGGGTCGATGAGCAGTTCTTC. Translated: CASSLRLAGVDEQFF. V usage is TRBV5-1 and J usage is TRBJ2-1, with 10 bases matching TRBD2. CDR1 is SGHRS and CDR2 is YFSETQ in the germline V gene. With V trimmed by 1 base and J by 8 bases, 6 bases remained unmatched. The CDR3 length is 15 residues.

The gene calls are TRBV14 and TRBJ2-1; 14 bases agree with TRBD2. The CDR3 totals 15 residues. Looked up from germline, CDR1 is SGHDN and CDR2 is FVKESK. Trimming at V came to 3 bases and at J to 9 bases, leaving 4 bases not matched to a gene. The CDR3 protein is CASSHRLAGGLEQFF. The CDR3 nucleotides are TGTGCCAGCAGCCATCGACTAGCGGGAGGGCTTGAGCAGTTCTTC.

V usage is TRBV9 and J usage is TRBJ2-1; D not resolved. This CDR3 region has 15 residues. Trimming removed 0 bases from V and 0 bases from J, with 7 bases in between. CDR1 is SGDLS and CDR2 is YYNGEE in the germline V gene. The CDR3: CASSVGASSYNEQFF. For the CDR3, the DNA is TGTGCCAGCAGCGTAGGGGCAAGCTCCTACAATGAGCAGTTCTTC.